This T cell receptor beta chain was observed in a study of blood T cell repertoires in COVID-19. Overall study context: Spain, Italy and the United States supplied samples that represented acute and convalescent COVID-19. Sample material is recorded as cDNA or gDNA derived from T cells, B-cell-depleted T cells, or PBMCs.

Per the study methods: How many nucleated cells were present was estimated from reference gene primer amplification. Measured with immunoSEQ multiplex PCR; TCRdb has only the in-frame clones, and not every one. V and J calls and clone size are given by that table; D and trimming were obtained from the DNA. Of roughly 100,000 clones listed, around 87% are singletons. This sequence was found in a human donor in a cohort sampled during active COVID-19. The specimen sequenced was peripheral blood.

CDR3 nucleotide sequence: TGTGCCAGCAGCCAGCCGACAGGGGGGGTTGAAAAACTGTTTTTT. Translation gives CASSQPTGGVEKLFF. This sequence joins TRBV27 and TRBJ1-4, with 9 bases matching TRBD1. The CDR3 extends over 15 amino acids. V shed 6 bases, J shed 7 bases, and the junction held 9 bases outside the gene matches. Germline CDR1 is MNHEY and CDR2 is SMNVEV (reference sequence).